A selection of T cell receptor beta chains follows, all from one sample in a study of T cell repertoires in cytomegalovirus infection. TCRdb fed the reads into MiXCR, producing one record per CDR3 protein. The sample carries 600,000 to 800,000 distinct CDR3 sequences, more than 20% recorded once. Sequencing used CD8+ T cells from PBMCs. Receptors originate from a human donor in good health (CMV status not recorded). Some clones in this sample may be carry-over from other donors' samples. Both conserved end residues are part of each CDR3. Each record gives: J gene, V gene, CDR3 protein.

j_call: TRBJ1-5; v_call: TRBV7-8; cdr3_aa: CASSLDRDRGNQPQHF
j_call: TRBJ2-1; v_call: TRBV20-1; cdr3_aa: CSARDIAAGPQDEQFF
j_call: TRBJ1-2; v_call: TRBV5-5; cdr3_aa: CASSSDGGPAPTKDYGYTF
j_call: TRBJ2-7; v_call: TRBV29-1; cdr3_aa: CSAARGVKAYEQYF
j_call: TRBJ2-3; v_call: TRBV11-2; cdr3_aa: CASSFRAGGRTDTQYF
j_call: TRBJ1-6; v_call: TRBV7-8; cdr3_aa: CASSLALGEVYNSPLHF
j_call: TRBJ1-5; v_call: TRBV5-5; cdr3_aa: CASRVSQGSNQPQHF
j_call: TRBJ2-2; v_call: TRBV3-1; cdr3_aa: CASSQVKDSSGGELFF
j_call: TRBJ2-1; v_call: TRBV7-2; cdr3_aa: CASSLYGPQSGYNEQFF
j_call: TRBJ2-1; v_call: TRBV28; cdr3_aa: CASSPRDRGHEQFF
j_call: TRBJ2-2; v_call: TRBV7-2; cdr3_aa: CASSLLDRPGELFF
j_call: TRBJ2-1; v_call: TRBV15; cdr3_aa: CATSRDLGSYNEQFF
j_call: TRBJ1-1; v_call: TRBV29-1; cdr3_aa: CSASDSLNTEAFF
j_call: TRBJ1-6; v_call: TRBV6-6; cdr3_aa: CASSYDVSYNSPLHF
j_call: TRBJ1-1; v_call: TRBV2; cdr3_aa: CASSRQVNTEAFF
j_call: TRBJ2-1; v_call: TRBV6-5; cdr3_aa: CASIPLLSGANGEQFF
j_call: TRBJ2-2; v_call: TRBV2; cdr3_aa: CGQRNTGELFF
j_call: TRBJ1-5; v_call: TRBV20-1; cdr3_aa: CSARDLPAGDWQPQHF
j_call: TRBJ1-1; v_call: TRBV7-2; cdr3_aa: CASSFAGLNTEAFF
j_call: TRBJ2-3; v_call: TRBV12-3/TRBV12-4; cdr3_aa: CASSFEGFTDTQYF